This T cell receptor beta chain was obtained from a study of regulatory T cells in long-lasting Graves disease (dated by TCRdb to about 2021). A note on the overall study: Antithyroid drugs had been taken for less than 3 months by newly diagnosed Graves' disease patients. A total of roughly 35 samples were covered by TCR sequencing, comprising roughly 13 persistent and around 20 newly diagnosed Graves' disease patients. Peripheral blood TCR sequencing and RNA sequencing compared persistent Graves' disease patients with newly diagnosed Graves' disease patients. The study took place in China and was registered as a clinical trial.

Sample time point, as interpreted from the label and publication: newly diagnosed GD, antithyroid drugs for less than 3 months. For both TCR sequencing and RNA sequencing, RNA was extracted from PBMCs in TRIzol. The diagnosis of Graves' disease followed American Thyroid Association guidelines. Recruitment of patients was carried out at an endocrinology department in Xi'an, China. Each patient gave around 9.2 milliliters of peripheral blood, collected in an EDTA anticoagulant tube. Ficoll Paque Plus density gradient separation was used to isolate PBMCs, and no additional T cell sorting was done. RNA quality was checked with an Agilent 2100 Bioanalyzer and agarose gel, and concentration with a NanoDrop 2000. The protocol used for the library was multiplex PCR. TCRdb names Illumina HiSeq 4000 as the instrument used. To build TCR beta libraries, CDR3 regions were amplified by Arm-PCR using iRepertoire HTBI primers. Gel purification was performed on PCR products prior to sequencing. Per the source publication's procedure: Across samples, about 64 TRBV and 13 to 15 TRBJ segments were identified and used for gene usage analysis of CDR3 amino acid clonotypes. Filtered high-quality paired reads were merged into contigs using COPE and FqMerger. BLAST was used to align contigs to IMGT TRBV, TRBD and TRBJ reference genes, and CDR3 was defined according to IMGT. Any clonotype with a frequency above 0.1% was counted as a highly expanded clone. Repertoire diversity was measured by Shannon entropy, and V-J evenness by the Gini coefficient. A clonotype found in more than one individual was treated as public. Using fastp trimming at Q25 and MiXCR clonotype assembly, TCRdb reanalyzed the public sequencing data and kept in-frame beta chains. Each CDR3 protein gets just one entry, which takes the most common genes and DNA from the rows behind it. These V and J calls rely on TCRdb rather than the paper's analysis. A total of roughly 520,000 distinct CDR3 sequences appear in this sample, 12% of them only once. In total, the top ten clones hold over 7% of the sample.

General conclusions and limits of the study: The small sample size was acknowledged by the authors as a limitation that may reduce accuracy. The study examined only peripheral blood because the primary lesion, thyroid tissue, could not be accessed. Sequencing and analysis were restricted to the TCR beta chain. Patients with persistent disease shared more public clonotypes (around 3,000) than newly diagnosed patients did (966). Persistent Graves' disease patients showed lower TCR Shannon entropy and fewer highly expanded clones than newly diagnosed patients, suggesting clonal expansion.

This clonotype occurred many times. The clone's antigen remains unknown. Within one base of it there is no much larger clone, and no base qualities were kept. The same sample was also studied in work on T cells in Graves' hyperthyroidism and ophthalmopathy. As the second paper documents: Stable Graves' hyperthyroidism was defined as no progression to ophthalmopathy during 18 months of follow-up. The hyperthyroidism patients were between 18 and 65 years old and newly diagnosed, with a disease duration of less than 2 months. Patients with uncontrolled infections, other autoimmune diseases, pregnancy or lactation were excluded. Diagnoses were based on clinical symptoms, serum thyroxine and TRAb, thyroid ultrasound and orbital computed tomography. For the first round of RT-PCR on the TCR CDR3, the HTBI primer set was used together with the Qiagen OneStep RT-PCR kit. Most expanded thyroid clonotypes (frequency above 0.001) were also detected in blood, suggesting blood repertoires may reflect thyroid immune responses. A model built on a 13 V-J signature distinguished ophthalmopathy from stable hyperthyroidism, reaching about 89% sensitivity and 81% to 83% specificity in cross-validation and 80%/75% in testing. In validation, the model predicted progression to ophthalmopathy a median of about 6.5 months before onset, with about 70% sensitivity and nearly 75% specificity. A discovery cohort of roughly 96 patients, about 40 with Graves' ophthalmopathy and about 60 with stable Graves' hyperthyroidism, was used to find distinguishing TCR V-J signatures. Whether ophthalmopathy could be predicted prospectively was tested in an independent validation cohort made up of roughly 19 hyperthyroidism patients plus 17 patients who later progressed to ophthalmopathy. The 100 discovery patients were divided at random into training and test sets in a 7:3 ratio. In addition, the study compared T-cell repertoires in thyroid tissue and in blood from roughly six Graves' hyperthyroidism patients. After sampling, hyperthyroidism patients received methimazole starting at 30 mg daily, and ophthalmopathy patients received high-dose intravenous methylprednisolone. The libraries were constructed in a second round of multiplex PCR and then size-selected and purified. The libraries were sequenced on an Illumina HiSeq2000 using paired-end 100 bp reads. SOAPnuke was used to process the raw data, throwing out any read that contained adapters or uncalled bases, had a mean Phred below 15, or lacked an exact constant-primer or identifier match. COPE v1.2.5 was used to merge high-quality paired reads, and clonotypes were defined as unique nucleotide sequences. Clonotypes were aligned to IMGT TRBV, TRBD and TRBJ reference segments using MiTCR v1.1. Analysis was restricted to V-J combinations with a frequency above 0.0001, which covered 98% to 99.2% of repertoires. A TCS score was defined as the ratio of F50 (clonal expansion) to E x V (chaos), with BLOSUM62-based TCRdist applied between CDR3 peptides within each V-J. Welch's t-statistics and random forest reduced around 520 V-J features to about 12, which were used in a naive Bayes classifier (R e1071). Sample size was not statistically predetermined, and investigators were not blinded to group allocation. The paper describes TCR Vbeta CDR3 sequencing of fewer than 150 peripheral blood samples, made up of about 41 ophthalmopathy patients, roughly 72 hyperthyroidism patients and some 17 progressor patients.

The source of this sequence is a woman aged 30 to 39 with Graves disease. Donor details come from another sample of the same person, matched by shared clones. The specimen comprised peripheral blood mononuclear cells (PBMCs), sampled at new diagnosis, from a patient treated with antithyroid drugs.

The CDR3 region has the sequence CASSEWTGGLSPLHF. The nucleotides are TGTGCCAGCAGCGAATGGACAGGGGGCTTGTCACCCCTCCACTTT. This chain is built from TRBV2 and TRBJ1-6; 11 junctional bases match TRBD1. CDR1 and CDR2, looked up from the germline V gene, are SNHLY and FYNNEI. From V the trimming removes 6 bases and from J it removes 10 bases, while the gene matches leave 8 bases of the junction unaccounted for. The CDR3 spans 15 residues, from the cysteine through the phenylalanine. Kept here is only the CDR3 DNA, which spans 45 bases and is read in frame from base 1.